Following are 30 T cell receptor beta chains from one sample sequenced in a study of cytomegalovirus exposure and HLA in healthy donors. The PCR was carried out with 60 Vbeta primers and 13 Jbeta primers. Some clones are missing from TCRdb's copy, which holds only in-frame ones; the method was immunoSEQ multiplex PCR. The table includes approximately 150,000 clones, about 75% detected once. Sequenced material: PBMCs. Source of these receptors: a male donor in good health and CMV-seronegative.

The chain has TRBV7-3 and TRBJ2-3, with 9 bases lining up with TRBD1. The CDR3 extends over 16 amino acids. Trimming cost V 5 bases and J 0 bases; bases outside gene matches: 6. Germline-derived CDR1 and CDR2 are SGHTA and FQGTGA. The CDR3 spells CASSLQGAWSTDTQYF. CDR3 sequence (DNA): TGTGCCAGCAGCCTACAGGGGGCATGGAGCACAGATACGCAGTATTTT.

The V call is TRBV18, the J call TRBJ1-1, with D possibly matching TRBD1 (5 bases). CDR3 size: 14 residues. V lost 3 bases and J 5 bases, leaving 13 bases between the germline ends. CDR1 is KGHSH, CDR2 LQKENI, per germline. CDR3 bases: TGTGCCAGCTCACCGGCGCAGGAGGGGACTGAAGCTTTCTTT. Translated, it gives CASSPAQEGTEAFF.

J is TRBJ1-4 and V is TRBV2, with no clear D. The V gene lost 8 bases and the J gene lost 0 bases, with 10 bases spanning the gap. Germline lookup yields CDR1 SNHLY and CDR2 FYNNEI. There are 14 residues in the CDR3. The CDR3 region has the DNA TGTGCCAGCGCCATAGTTGCAACTAATGAAAAACTGTTTTTT. This codes for CASAIVATNEKLFF.

This clone was detected only once. The J gene is TRBJ1-2, the V gene TRBV5-6, with D maybe TRBD1 (5 bases). CDR3 size: 17 residues. The V gene lost 2 bases and the J gene lost 3 bases, with 20 bases spanning the gap. CDR1 SGHDT and CDR2 YYEEEE come from the germline V gene. The CDR3 bases are TGTGCCAGCAGCTTTGCCGAACGGAACCCAGGGCACTATGGCTACACCTTC. This gives the protein CASSFAERNPGHYGYTF. Looking up the rest from reference TRBV5-6 and TRBJ1-2 gives the full variable domain: DAGVTQSPTHLIKTRGQQVTLRCSPKSGHDTVSWYQQALGQGPQFIFQYYEEEERQRGNFPDRFSGHQFPNYSSELNVNALLLGDSALYLCASSFAERNPGHYGYTFGSGTRLTVV.

The chain has TRBV30 and TRBJ1-1; D may be TRBD1 (5 bases). Trimming stripped 2 bases from V and 0 bases from J, with 7 bases between. This CDR3 comprises 13 residues. Germline-derived CDR1 and CDR2 are GTSNPN and SVGIG (reference sequence). The CDR3 sequence is CAWSLGLNTEAFF. CDR3 DNA sequence: TGTGCCTGGAGTTTGGGGCTGAACACTGAAGCTTTCTTT.

V is TRBV6-4 and J is TRBJ2-1, with 8 bases lining up with TRBD1. The CDR3 is made up of 13 amino acids. V lost 6 bases, J lost 7 bases, and 5 bases stayed unmatched. The V gene's germline CDR1 is MRHNA and CDR2 SNTAGT. In nucleotides, the CDR3 is TGTGCCAGCAGCGAGGGACAGGAGAATGAGCAGTTCTTC. Encoded protein: CASSEGQENEQFF.

The rearrangement uses TRBV19 and TRBJ1-2; TRBD1 agrees at 8 bases. V lost 4 bases, J lost 4 bases, and 5 bases stayed unmatched. Germline values: CDR1 LNHDA, CDR2 SQIVND (reference sequence). This CDR3 is 14 amino acids long. CDR3 amino acids: CASSTGGLPYGYTF. The CDR3 coding sequence is TGTGCCAGTAGTACAGGGGGCCTTCCCTATGGCTACACCTTC.

The rearrangement links TRBV7-8 to TRBJ1-5, with 7 bases matching TRBD1. CDR3 size: 17 residues. V gave up 3 bases and J gave up 0 bases; unmatched junction bases: 8. CDR1 and CDR2 from the germline V gene are SGHVS and FQNEAQ. CDR3 sequence (DNA): TGTGCCAGCAGCTTCGCGCACAGGGGCCTTAGCAATCAGCCCCAGCATTTT. It yields the protein CASSFAHRGLSNQPQHF.

This chain links TRBV10-3 with TRBJ2-2, with D perhaps matching TRBD2 (6 bases). Per germline, CDR1 ENHRY and CDR2 SYGVKD. This CDR3 has 16 amino acids. Trimming cost V 6 bases and J 4 bases, with 18 bases left between them. The CDR3 DNA sequence: TGTGCCATCAGGCGGCGCGGGATTGAGACCACCGGGGAGCTGTTTTTT. Encoded protein: CAIRRRGIETTGELFF.

This chain links TRBV7-9 with TRBJ2-3; 10 bases are a match to TRBD2. CDR3 length: 15 residues. With V trimmed by 4 bases and J by 1 base, 2 bases remained unmatched. The germline gives CDR1 SEHNR, CDR2 FQNEAQ (reference sequence). The DNA for the CDR3 is TGTGCCAGCAGCTGGACTAGCGGCCGCACAGATACGCAGTATTTT. Its translation: CASSWTSGRTDTQYF.

This clone was counted a few times. V usage is TRBV15 and J usage is TRBJ1-3, with D possibly matching TRBD1 (6 bases). V lost 3 bases, J lost 0 bases, and 12 bases lay in between. Germline values: CDR1 LNHNV, CDR2 YYDKDF (reference sequence). There are 16 residues in the CDR3. The CDR3 DNA reads TGTGCCACCAGCAGGTTCGGGACATCCTCTGGAAACACCATATATTTT. Its protein product is CATSRFGTSSGNTIYF.

The gene calls are TRBV5-1 and TRBJ2-7; D perhaps matches TRBD1 (6 bases). CDR3 length: 13 amino acids. Trimming pared 1 base from V and 3 bases from J, leaving 8 bases between. Germline CDR1 SGHRS, CDR2 YFSETQ. This CDR3 reads CASSLWDNYEQYF. The CDR3 bases are TGCGCCAGCAGCTTGTGGGACAACTACGAGCAGTACTTC.

The rearrangement links TRBV29-1 to TRBJ2-3; TRBD2 matches at 10 bases. Germline V lookup: CDR1 SQVTM, CDR2 ANQGSEA. J gave up 2 bases and V 0 bases, and 8 bases lay outside the gene matches. This CDR3 is built from 17 residues. The DNA of the CDR3 is TGCAGCGTTGAAGACGACCCTAGCGGGAGTCCCACAGATACGCAGTATTTT. Translated: CSVEDDPSGSPTDTQYF.

V gene TRBV7-9 combines with J gene TRBJ1-4; D not certain. The CDR3 sequence is 14 residues long. The germline CDR1 and CDR2 sequences are SEHNR and FQNEAQ (reference sequence). V shed 1 base and J shed 4 bases, with 7 bases lying between them. CDR3 loop: CASSLDLGNEKLFF. The CDR3, as DNA: TGTGCCAGCAGCTTAGATCTCGGTAATGAAAAACTGTTTTTT.

V is TRBV2 and J is TRBJ1-2; no definite D call. CDR1 is SNHLY, CDR2 FYNNEI, per germline. Trimming stripped 2 bases from V and 4 bases from J, with 8 bases between. The CDR3 runs to 13 residues. The DNA for the CDR3 is TGTGCCAGCAGTGAAAGTGGGCCCTATGGCTACACCTTC. Translating gives CASSESGPYGYTF.

The V call is TRBV9, the J call TRBJ2-1, with 11 bases identical to TRBD2. The CDR3 has 15 residues. In germline, CDR1 is SGDLS, CDR2 YYNGEE. The ends lost 3 bases at V and 7 bases at J; junction bases unmatched: 6. The DNA for the CDR3 is TGTGCCAGCAGCGGTAGCGGGGGGGCCGCAAATGAGCAGTTCTTC. Its protein is CASSGSGGAANEQFF.

This rearrangement joins TRBV6-5 to TRBJ2-7; D perhaps matches TRBD1 (7 bases). Per the germline V gene, CDR1 is MNHEY and CDR2 is SVGAGI. Trimming cost V 6 bases and J 0 bases, with 12 bases left between them. The CDR3 length is 14 residues. CDR3 bases: TGTGCCAGCAGGCGGGACAGCAGCTCCTACGAGCAGTACTTC. Translating gives CASRRDSSSYEQYF.

The chain is built from TRBV18 and TRBJ2-7, with D hard to call. V lost 4 bases, J lost 3 bases, and 10 bases lay in between. The germline gives CDR1 KGHSH, CDR2 LQKENI. The CDR3 extends over 13 amino acids. The CDR3 bases are TGTGCCAGCTCACTTAGTACGGTCTACGAGCAGTACTTC. Translated: CASSLSTVYEQYF.

The CDR3 DNA reads TGTGCCAGCAGAGGACTAGCGGTCGACAGGGGCTTTTACAATGAGCAGTTCTTC. Translating it yields CASRGLAVDRGFYNEQFF. The rearrangement uses TRBV27 and TRBJ2-1; the match to TRBD2 covers 10 bases. Germline V gene sequence: CDR1 MNHEY, CDR2 SMNVEV (reference sequence). Trimming took 6 bases from V and 4 from J; bases not matched to a gene: 15. This CDR3 has 18 residues.

This clone was seen just once. The V and J genes are TRBV5-4 and TRBJ2-7, with 8 nucleotides matching TRBD2. The CDR3 is 14 amino acids. Trimming cost V 4 bases and J 1 base; bases outside gene matches: 4. Germline V lookup: CDR1 SGHNT, CDR2 YYREEE (reference sequence). CDR3 amino acids: CASSPGGASYEQYF. The CDR3 nucleotides are TGTGCCAGCAGCCCCGGGGGGGCATCCTACGAGCAGTACTTC.

This clone showed up just once. The gene calls are TRBV9 and TRBJ1-1; unclear D gene. V was trimmed by 3 bases and J by 5 bases, leaving 14 bases between them. This CDR3 contains 14 residues. Germline CDR1 SGDLS, CDR2 YYNGEE. CDR3 DNA sequence: TGTGCCAGCAGCGCAACGGCTTCGGGGACTGAAGCTTTCTTT. As protein: CASSATASGTEAFF.

The CDR3 reads CASSWAGGAGYTF. The CDR3 DNA is TGTGCCAGCAGCTGGGCCGGGGGTGCTGGCTACACCTTC. The J gene is TRBJ1-2, the V gene TRBV5-6, with D possibly TRBD1 on 5 matching bases. The germline gives CDR1 SGHDT, CDR2 YYEEEE. V lost 3 bases to trimming and J lost 7 bases, with 13 bases between them. The CDR3 totals 13 residues.

The V call is TRBV6-5, the J call TRBJ2-7, with TRBD1 matching 7 bases. This CDR3 spans 15 amino acids. After removal of 4 bases from V and 5 bases from J, the junction contained 11 bases not matched to a gene. CDR1 is MNHEY, CDR2 SVGAGI, per germline. CDR3 nucleotides: TGTGCCAGCAGTTTTCCTCGACAGGGAGCCCACGAGCAGTACTTC. Translated, it gives CASSFPRQGAHEQYF.

This clone occurred once. This chain links TRBV28 with TRBJ1-2; D unclear. V was cut by 3 bases and J by 3 bases, with 8 bases left in between. In germline, CDR1 is MDHEN, CDR2 SYDVKM. The CDR3 consists of 13 residues. This chain's CDR3 is CASSFSGDYGYTF. In nucleotides, the CDR3 is TGTGCCAGCAGTTTTTCGGGAGACTATGGCTACACCTTC.

The chain joins TRBV4-2 to TRBJ1-1; TRBD1 is a possible D gene (5 bases). The CDR3 spans 14 residues. Germline-derived CDR1 and CDR2 are LGHNA and YNFKEQ. The V gene lost 1 base and the J gene lost 1 base, with 7 bases spanning the gap. The CDR3 region has the DNA TGTGCCAGCAGCCAAGGAGACAGGAACACTGAAGCTTTCTTT. Translating gives CASSQGDRNTEAFF.

The sample holds one count of this clone. The chain uses TRBV6-5 and TRBJ2-2; 7 bases agree with TRBD1. The CDR3 has 13 amino acids. Germline CDR1 MNHEY, CDR2 SVGAGI. Germline trimming cut 5 bases from V and 14 bases from J; bases unmatched to any gene: 11. The CDR3 sequence: CASSRQGWSYLFF. The CDR3 DNA sequence: TGTGCCAGCAGTCGACAGGGTTGGTCATATCTGTTTTTT.

V is TRBV5-1 and J is TRBJ1-2, with 8 positions matching TRBD1. After removal of 1 base from V and 7 bases from J, the junction contained 6 bases not matched to a gene. Germline CDR1 and CDR2: SGHRS and YFSETQ. The CDR3 has 14 amino acids. The CDR3 region is CASSLTGGSSGYTF. The CDR3 DNA sequence: TGCGCCAGCAGCTTGACAGGGGGTTCCTCTGGCTACACCTTC. Together with reference TRBV5-1 and TRBJ1-2, the CDR3 gives the full variable domain: KAGVTQTPRYLIKTRGQQVTLSCSPISGHRSVSWYQQTPGQGLQFLFEYFSETQRNKGNFPGRFSGRQFSNSRSEMNVSTLELGDSALYLCASSLTGGSSGYTFGSGTRLTVV.

In this sample, this clone turned up once. The V gene is TRBV11-3, the J gene TRBJ1-2; 7 nucleotides agree with TRBD1. The CDR3 totals 16 residues. With V trimmed by 2 bases and J by 4 bases, 10 bases remained unmatched. CDR1 and CDR2 from the germline V gene are SGHNT and YENEEA. In DNA, the CDR3 is TGTGCCAGCAGCTTAACAGGGACAGCGACTCCCTATGGCTACACCTTC. Protein product: CASSLTGTATPYGYTF.

V is TRBV5-4 and J is TRBJ1-5; D possibly corresponds to TRBD1 (6 bases). The ends were cut back, 1 base at V and 3 bases at J, with 8 bases in the middle. The V gene's germline CDR1 is SGHNT and CDR2 YYREEE (reference sequence). The CDR3 sequence is 14 residues long. The CDR3 nucleotides read TGTGCCAGCAGCTTGCAGGGGTACAATCAGCCCCAGCATTTT. It encodes CASSLQGYNQPQHF.

This chain links TRBV5-1 with TRBJ1-2; tentative D call: TRBD1 (6 bases). Germline V gives CDR1 SGHRS, CDR2 YFSETQ. The CDR3 loop spans 14 amino acids. V was shortened by 0 bases and J by 2 bases, with 8 bases between the two germline ends. The CDR3 sequence: CASSLDGQNYGYTF. Written as DNA, the CDR3 is TGCGCCAGCAGCTTGGATGGACAGAACTATGGCTACACCTTC.